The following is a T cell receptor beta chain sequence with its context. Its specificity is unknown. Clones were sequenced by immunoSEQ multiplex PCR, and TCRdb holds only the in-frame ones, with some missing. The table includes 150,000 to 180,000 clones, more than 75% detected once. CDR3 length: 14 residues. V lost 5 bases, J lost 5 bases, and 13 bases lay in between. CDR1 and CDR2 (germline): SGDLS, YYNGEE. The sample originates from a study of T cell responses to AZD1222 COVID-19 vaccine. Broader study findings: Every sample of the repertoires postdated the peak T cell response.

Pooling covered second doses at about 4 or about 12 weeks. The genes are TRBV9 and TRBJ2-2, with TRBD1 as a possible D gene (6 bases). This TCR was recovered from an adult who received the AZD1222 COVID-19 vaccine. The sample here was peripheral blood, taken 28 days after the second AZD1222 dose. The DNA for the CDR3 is TGTGCCAGCAGGAGGGGACAAATGACCGGGGAGCTGTTTTTT. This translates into CASRRGQMTGELFF.